One and the same sample provided the 4 T cell receptor beta chains below, sequenced in a study of T cells after yellow fever vaccination. One entry per CDR3 protein results from TCRdb running MiXCR on the 5' RACE reads. The sample carries about 360,000 distinct CDR3 sequences, around 6.4% recorded once. The material was PBMCs, obtained 5 days after the yellow fever booster vaccination. The receptor source for this set is a man aged 30 to 45 who received the YFV17D yellow fever vaccine.

This clonotype occurred many times. The J gene is TRBJ2-4, the V gene TRBV28; D is unclear. CDR3 length: 16 residues. Trimming took off 2 bases at V and 0 bases at J, with 11 bases between the two ends. From germline, CDR1 is MDHEN and CDR2 SYDVKM. The CDR3 reads CASSLQPLIAKNIQYF. In DNA, the CDR3 is TGTGCCAGCAGTTTACAGCCTCTTATAGCCAAAAACATTCAGTACTTC.

Many counts were recorded for this clonotype. The rearrangement joins TRBV29-1 to TRBJ2-7; the D call may be TRBD1 or TRBD2 (5 bases each). The length of the CDR3 is 15 residues. CDR1 and CDR2 from the germline V gene are SQVTM and ANQGSEA. Trimming pared 4 bases from V and 0 bases from J, leaving 16 bases between. As DNA, the CDR3 is TGCAGCGTTGGTGGGGGAGAGGGGCACTCCTACGAGCAGTACTTC. Its translation is CSVGGGEGHSYEQYF.

This clonotype showed up just a few times. V usage is TRBV5-1 and J usage is TRBJ2-1; 11 nucleotides line up with TRBD2. Germline V gives CDR1 SGHRS, CDR2 YFSETQ. V lost 4 bases and J lost 4; bases outside the gene matches: 7. The CDR3 is made up of 16 amino acids. CDR3 loop: CASSTMTSGIYNEQFF. CDR3 nucleotides: TGCGCCAGCAGCACCATGACTAGCGGGATTTACAATGAGCAGTTCTTC.

A note on this clonotype: It may be a read error: a sequence one base away is much more abundant. V gene TRBV7-2 combines with J gene TRBJ1-2, with D unresolved. Germline CDR1 is SGHTA and CDR2 is FQGNSA. The V end was cut by 1 base, the J end by 7 bases, with 10 bases between. The CDR3 has 13 amino acids. CDR3 DNA: TGTGCCAGCAGCTTAGTTTTAATAATTGGCTACACCTTC. This encodes CASSLVLIIGYTF. The whole variable domain, filled in from reference TRBV7-2 and TRBJ1-2, reads GAGVSQSPSNKVTEKGKDVELRCDPISGHTALYWYRQSLGQGLEFLIYFQGNSAPDKSGLPSDRFSAERTGGSVSTLTIQRTQQEDSAVYLCASSLVLIIGYTFGSGTRLTVV.